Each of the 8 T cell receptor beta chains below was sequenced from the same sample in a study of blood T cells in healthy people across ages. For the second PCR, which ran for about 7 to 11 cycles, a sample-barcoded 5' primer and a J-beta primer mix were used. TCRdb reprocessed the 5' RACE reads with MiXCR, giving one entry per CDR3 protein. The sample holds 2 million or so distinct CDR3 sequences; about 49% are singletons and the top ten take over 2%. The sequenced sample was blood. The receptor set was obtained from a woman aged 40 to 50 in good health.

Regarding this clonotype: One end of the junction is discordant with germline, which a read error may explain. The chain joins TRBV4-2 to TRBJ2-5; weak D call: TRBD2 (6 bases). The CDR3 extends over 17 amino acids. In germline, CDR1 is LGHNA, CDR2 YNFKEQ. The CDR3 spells CAGSQEEGRTRRETQYF. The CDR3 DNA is TGTGCCGGCAGCCAAGAAGAGGGGAGGACACGTCGAGAGACCCAGTACTTC.

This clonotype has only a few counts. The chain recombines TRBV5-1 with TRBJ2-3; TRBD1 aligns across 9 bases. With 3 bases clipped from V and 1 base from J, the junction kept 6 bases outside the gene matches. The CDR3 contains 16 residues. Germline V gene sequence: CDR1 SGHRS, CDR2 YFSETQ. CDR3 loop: CASSSNWDRGTDTQYF. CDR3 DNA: TGCGCCAGCAGCTCAAACTGGGACAGGGGCACAGATACGCAGTATTTT.

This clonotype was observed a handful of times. The CDR3 DNA sequence: TGTGCCAGCAGTTACACGCTTAATGAAAAACTGTTTTTT. Its protein product is CASSYTLNEKLFF. The V call is TRBV6-5, the J call TRBJ1-4; D uncertain. V was shortened by 2 bases and J by 4 bases, with 5 bases between the two germline ends. The CDR3 consists of 13 residues. In germline, CDR1 is MNHEY, CDR2 SVGAGI.

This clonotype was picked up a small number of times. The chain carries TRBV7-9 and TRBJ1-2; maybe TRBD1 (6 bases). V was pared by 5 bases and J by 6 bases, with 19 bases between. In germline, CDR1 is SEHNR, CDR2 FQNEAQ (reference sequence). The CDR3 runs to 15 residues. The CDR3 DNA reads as TGTGCCAGCAGCATATCTCATTGGACAGCCCATGGCTACACCTTC. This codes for CASSISHWTAHGYTF.

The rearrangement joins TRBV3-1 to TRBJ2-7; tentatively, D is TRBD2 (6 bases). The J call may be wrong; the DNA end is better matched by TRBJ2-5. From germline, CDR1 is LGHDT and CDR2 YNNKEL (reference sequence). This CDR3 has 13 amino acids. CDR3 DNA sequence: TGTGCCAGCGCCTTTGGGCGGGGAGAGACCCAGTACTTC. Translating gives CASAFGRGETQYF.

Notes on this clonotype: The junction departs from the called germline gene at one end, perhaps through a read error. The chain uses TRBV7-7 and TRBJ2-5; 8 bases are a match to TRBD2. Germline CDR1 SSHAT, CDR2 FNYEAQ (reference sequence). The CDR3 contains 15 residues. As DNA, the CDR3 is TGTGCTAGCAGCCCCCAGCGGGGGCCGCAAGAGACCCAGTACTTC. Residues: CASSPQRGPQETQYF.

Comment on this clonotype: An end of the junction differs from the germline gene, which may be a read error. The CDR3 coding sequence is TGCGCCAGCGGCTTGCATGGGACAGGGGACTACAATGAGCAGTTCTTC. Protein product: CASGLHGTGDYNEQFF. This sequence joins TRBV5-1 and TRBJ2-1; 10 bases map to TRBD1. Germline-derived CDR1 and CDR2 are SGHRS and YFSETQ. The CDR3 has 16 residues.

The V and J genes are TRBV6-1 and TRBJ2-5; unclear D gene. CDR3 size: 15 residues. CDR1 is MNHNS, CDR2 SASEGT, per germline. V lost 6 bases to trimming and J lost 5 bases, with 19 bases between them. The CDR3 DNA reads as TGTGCCAGCAGAGCTACGTCGCACGGTCGGGAGACCCAGTACTTC. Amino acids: CASRATSHGRETQYF.